The 8 T cell receptor beta chains below were found in one sample sequenced in a study of blood T cell repertoires in COVID-19. Libraries were prepared by immunoSEQ multiplex PCR; TCRdb keeps only in-frame clonotypes and omits some of them. This sample has under 200,000 clones, with about 85% found just once. The sample comprised peripheral blood. The receptors shown here come from a man aged 60 to 69 who had recovered from COVID-19.

J is TRBJ2-3 and V is TRBV5-4; 12 nucleotides match TRBD2. Germline V gene data show CDR1 as SGHNT and CDR2 as YYREEE (reference sequence). The CDR3 covers 16 residues. V lost 4 bases and J lost 1; bases outside the gene matches: 4. The CDR3 sequence is CASSLRLAGGTDTQYF. DNA for the CDR3: TGTGCCAGCAGCCTTAGACTAGCGGGGGGCACAGATACGCAGTATTTT.

This clone was picked up a small number of times. A read error may account for a junction end that differs from germline. The chain combines TRBV6-5 with TRBJ1-1, with 7 bases aligning to TRBD1. The germline V gene encodes CDR1 MNHEY and CDR2 SVGAGI. CDR3 length equals 13 residues. The CDR3 coding sequence is TGTGCCAGCAGTGACTCCGCAGGGGGGTCTGCTTTCTTT. Encoded protein: CASSDSAGGSAFF.

The chain carries TRBV9 and TRBJ1-1, with 9 bases aligning to TRBD1. This CDR3 comprises 15 residues. The V gene end was trimmed by 4 bases and the J gene end by 4 bases; junction bases not matched to a gene: 8. Germline-derived CDR1 and CDR2 are SGDLS and YYNGEE. CDR3 loop: CASSLQGALATEAFF. CDR3 DNA: TGTGCCAGCAGCTTACAGGGGGCACTGGCCACTGAAGCTTTCTTT.

V usage is TRBV5-1 and J usage is TRBJ1-1, with 8 bases lining up with TRBD1. J was trimmed by 4 bases and V by 4 bases; bases with no gene match: 6. The germline V gene has CDR1 SGHRS and CDR2 YFSETQ. CDR3 length equals 14 residues. Here the CDR3 reads CASSRQGLSTEAFF. As DNA, the CDR3 is TGCGCCAGCAGCCGACAGGGGTTGAGCACTGAAGCTTTCTTT. Full variable domain (outside the CDR3, taken from reference TRBV5-1 and TRBJ1-1): KAGVTQTPRYLIKTRGQQVTLSCSPISGHRSVSWYQQTPGQGLQFLFEYFSETQRNKGNFPGRFSGRQFSNSRSEMNVSTLELGDSALYLCASSRQGLSTEAFFGQGTRLTVV.

The genes are TRBV3-1 (or the pseudogene TRBV3-2) and TRBJ2-1; D is unclear. Between the trimmed V and J ends, which lost 1 base and 7 bases, there was a span of 11 bases. The CDR3 has 14 amino acids. CDR1 and CDR2 from the germline V gene are LGHDT and YNNKEL (reference sequence). CDR3 amino acids: CASSQGFDGNEQFF. DNA of the CDR3: TGTGCCAGCAGCCAAGGGTTTGACGGGAATGAGCAGTTCTTC.

J is TRBJ1-6 and V is TRBV9; D call uncertain. In germline, CDR1 is SGDLS, CDR2 YYNGEE. The CDR3 consists of 14 residues. Trimming pared 2 bases from V and 9 bases from J, leaving 12 bases between. The CDR3 here is CASSVDFTISPLHF. In DNA, the CDR3 is TGTGCCAGCAGCGTCGATTTTACAATTTCACCCCTCCACTTT. Full variable domain (rest looked up from reference TRBV9 and TRBJ1-6): DSGVTQTPKHLITATGQRVTLRCSPRSGDLSVYWYQQSLDQGLQFLIQYYNGEERAKGNILERFSAQQFPDLHSELNLSSLELGDSALYFCASSVDFTISPLHFGNGTRLTVT.

Here the CDR3 DNA reads TGTGCCAGCCGGGGGGGGGCGGCCAAAAACATTCAGTACTTC. It codes for CASRGGAAKNIQYF. The chain couples TRBV6-5 to TRBJ2-4; 8 nucleotides align to TRBD2. In germline, CDR1 is MNHEY, CDR2 SVGAGI. The CDR3 has 14 residues. With V trimmed by 8 bases and J by 1 base, 4 bases remained unmatched.

The rearrangement joins TRBV14 to TRBJ1-3, with 7 bases matching TRBD1. The CDR3 is made up of 15 amino acids. V lost 3 bases to trimming and J lost 4 bases; unmatched junction nucleotides: 6. Germline CDR1 is SGHDN and CDR2 is FVKESK. The CDR3, as DNA: TGTGCCAGCAGCCAGACTACAGGGGTCGGAAACACCATATATTTT. It specifies CASSQTTGVGNTIYF.